This entry lists 30 T cell receptor beta chains sequenced from one sample in a study of OX40 agonist ivuxolimab in advanced cancers. The method behind the library was the immunoSEQ multiplex PCR assay. TCRdb took over this immuneACCESS table, retaining in-frame rearrangements with V and J assigned. Such tables are incomplete; in checked studies, under half of the missing clones stem from an unresolved V gene, and the remainder is unexplained. For this sample there are about 76,000 clones; approximately 91% appear just once. The top ten clonotypes cover about an eighth of the sample. The source material was CD4+ or CD8+ T cells sorted from blood, sampled in a trial of the OX40 agonist ivuxolimab. The receptor set was obtained from an adult with an advanced solid tumor such as melanoma, head and neck, liver or kidney cancer.

The chain's CDR3 is CASSLGETIAKNIQYF. DNA for the CDR3: TGCGCCAGCAGCTTGGGAGAGACCATAGCCAAAAACATTCAGTACTTC. J is TRBJ2-4 and V is TRBV5-1; D not resolved. The V end lost 0 bases, the J end lost 0 bases, and 10 bases lay between the germline ends. This CDR3 has 16 amino acids. Germline-derived CDR1 and CDR2 are SGHRS and YFSETQ.

The V and J genes are TRBV6-5 and TRBJ1-1, with unresolved D. CDR3 length: 13 amino acids. Germline assignment: CDR1 MNHEY and CDR2 SVGAGI. Trimming stripped 7 bases from V and 3 bases from J, with 12 bases between. CDR3 coding DNA: TGTGCCAGCAATCCCCGGCGGGACACTGAAGCTTTCTTT. It encodes CASNPRRDTEAFF.

This sequence joins TRBV15 and TRBJ2-3; D possibly corresponds to TRBD1 (7 bases). Trimming removed 5 bases at V and 0 bases at J, with 21 bases between. Germline CDR1 LNHNV, CDR2 YYDKDF (reference sequence). This CDR3 contains 18 residues. CDR3: CATSAGQQLLSSTDTQYF. The CDR3 DNA reads as TGTGCCACCAGCGCGGGACAGCAACTCCTTTCTAGCACAGATACGCAGTATTTT.

The chain carries TRBV7-8 and TRBJ2-1, with TRBD1 identical over 9 bases. Per germline, CDR1 SGHVS and CDR2 FQNEAQ. CDR3 length: 14 residues. V lost 1 base and J lost 12; bases outside the gene matches: 7. CDR3 protein: CASSLEQGAYGQFF. The CDR3 nucleotides are TGTGCCAGCAGCTTAGAACAGGGGGCATACGGGCAGTTCTTC.

The chain uses TRBV4-2 and TRBJ1-1; tentative D call: TRBD1 (5 bases). V was trimmed by 4 bases and J by 3 bases, leaving 9 bases between them. CDR1 is LGHNA, CDR2 YNFKEQ, per germline. This CDR3 comprises 13 residues. Here the CDR3 reads CASSPGGDTEAFF. The CDR3 DNA is TGTGCCAGCAGCCCGGGGGGGGACACTGAAGCTTTCTTT.

The chain joins TRBV9 to TRBJ2-1, with D possibly being TRBD1 (6 bases). This CDR3 has 15 residues. V was clipped by 4 bases and J by 6 bases, with 17 bases between them. Germline CDR1 is SGDLS and CDR2 is YYNGEE. The CDR3: CASSPQGTPGNEQFF. The DNA of the CDR3 is TGTGCCAGCAGCCCACAGGGTACTCCCGGCAATGAGCAGTTCTTC.

The genes are TRBV29-1 and TRBJ2-7, with 7 nucleotides matching TRBD1. CDR1 and CDR2 from the germline V gene are SQVTM and ANQGSEA. J was trimmed by 2 bases and V by 0 bases; bases with no gene match: 7. The CDR3 runs to 15 residues. CDR3 coding DNA: TGCAGCGTTGAAGAGAAGGGACAGCAGACCTACGAGCAGTACTTC. Translating gives CSVEEKGQQTYEQYF.

The CDR3 nucleotides read TGTGCCCGCCCCGTACAGGACCCTTATGGCTACACCTTC. Protein product: CARPVQDPYGYTF. V usage is TRBV30 and J usage is TRBJ1-2; possible D gene TRBD1, 5 bases. Germline lookup yields CDR1 GTSNPN and CDR2 SVGIG (reference sequence). V was shortened by 8 bases and J by 5 bases, with 18 bases between the two germline ends. This CDR3 has 13 amino acids.

This chain connects TRBV19 to TRBJ2-4; D might be TRBD2 (6 bases). The CDR3 is 16 residues long. The V end lost 3 bases, the J end lost 0 bases, and 12 bases lay between the germline ends. The germline V gene encodes CDR1 LNHDA and CDR2 SQIVND (reference sequence). CDR3 coding DNA: TGTGCCAGTAGTATCTCCGGGGGATTAGCCAAAAACATTCAGTACTTC. Translated, it gives CASSISGGLAKNIQYF.

This chain joins TRBV18 and TRBJ2-3, with D uncertain. In germline, CDR1 is KGHSH, CDR2 LQKENI. The V end lost 3 bases, the J end lost 0 bases, and 7 bases lay between the germline ends. This CDR3 is 14 amino acids long. The DNA of the CDR3 is TGTGCCAGCTCACCGAGGAGCAGCACAGATACGCAGTATTTT. Translated: CASSPRSSTDTQYF. Full variable domain (outside the CDR3, taken from reference TRBV18 and TRBJ2-3): NAGVMQNPRHLVRRRGQEARLRCSPMKGHSHVYWYRQLPEEGLKFMVYLQKENIIDESGMPKERFSAEFPKEGPSILRIQQVVRGDSAAYFCASSPRSSTDTQYFGPGTRLTVL.

This chain connects TRBV14 to TRBJ2-3, with a possible D match to TRBD2 (6 bases). The CDR3 length is 16 residues. V shed 2 bases and J shed 0 bases, with 12 bases lying between them. CDR1 is SGHDN and CDR2 is FVKESK in the germline V gene. This CDR3 reads CASSQRGAGSTDTQYF. CDR3 coding DNA: TGTGCCAGCAGCCAACGAGGAGCGGGTAGCACAGATACGCAGTATTTT.

V is TRBV14 and J is TRBJ2-2; no definite D call. This CDR3 spans 12 amino acids. Germline V gene sequence: CDR1 SGHDN, CDR2 FVKESK. V gave up 6 bases and J gave up 7 bases, with 9 bases separating them. In DNA, the CDR3 is TGTGCCAGCAGGCCGGCCGTCGGGGAGCTGTTTTTT. Its protein product is CASRPAVGELFF. Drawing the rest from reference TRBV14 and TRBJ2-2, the complete variable domain is EAGVTQFPSHSVIEKGQTVTLRCDPISGHDNLYWYRRVMGKEIKFLLHFVKESKQDESGMPNNRFLAERTGGTYSTLKVQPAELEDSGVYFCASRPAVGELFFGEGSRLTVL.

This chain connects TRBV4-1 to TRBJ2-5; D is possibly TRBD2 (5 bases). This CDR3 region has 13 residues. Per germline, CDR1 MGHRA and CDR2 YSYEKL. Trimming removed 4 bases from V and 1 base from J, with 7 bases in between. CDR3 sequence (DNA): TGCGCCAGCAGCCCGGGATTCCAAGAGACCCAGTACTTC. Translating gives CASSPGFQETQYF.

This clone was seen just once. The CDR3 is CASTKGAGASTDTQYF. The CDR3 coding sequence is TGTGCCAGCACCAAAGGGGCGGGAGCCAGCACAGATACGCAGTATTTT. J is TRBJ2-3 and V is TRBV7-3; 7 bases are shared with TRBD2. The CDR3 totals 16 residues. The trim removed 7 bases at V and 0 bases at J, leaving 10 bases unmatched. Per germline, CDR1 SGHTA and CDR2 FQGTGA.

V is TRBV6-6 and J is TRBJ2-1; D is undetermined. Trimming removed 0 bases at V and 7 bases at J, with 10 bases between. Germline assignment: CDR1 MNHNY and CDR2 SVGAGI (reference sequence). The CDR3 has 14 residues. For the CDR3, the DNA is TGTGCCAGCAGTTACTCGACCCAGATTAATGAGCAGTTCTTC. Translating it yields CASSYSTQINEQFF.

The chain couples TRBV30 to TRBJ2-7, with 10 positions matching TRBD2. The CDR3 consists of 17 residues. The V segment lost 0 bases and the J segment 5 bases; nucleotides outside the gene matches: 13. Germline V gives CDR1 GTSNPN, CDR2 SVGIG (reference sequence). Here the CDR3 reads CAWSVQQPGLAIDEQYF. CDR3 in DNA: TGTGCCTGGAGTGTACAACAGCCGGGACTAGCGATCGACGAGCAGTACTTC.

This clone was seen only once. The J gene is TRBJ2-5, the V gene TRBV11-3; no definite D call. V was pared by 1 base and J by 1 base, with 1 base between. This CDR3 spans 12 amino acids. In germline, CDR1 is SGHNT, CDR2 YENEEA. The CDR3 DNA follows: TGTGCCAGCAGCTTAGTCCAAGAGACCCAGTACTTC. Translating gives CASSLVQETQYF.

V usage is TRBV6-1 and J usage is TRBJ1-3; D unresolved. Trimming removed 8 bases at V and 0 bases at J, with 14 bases between. CDR3 length: 15 amino acids. Germline CDR1 MNHNS, CDR2 SASEGT. CDR3 protein: CASAVEWFSGNTIYF. The CDR3 nucleotides read TGTGCCAGCGCCGTAGAGTGGTTCTCTGGAAACACCATATATTTT.

V is TRBV19 and J is TRBJ1-5; D unresolved. Trimming removed 3 bases at V and 2 bases at J, with 8 bases between. The CDR3 has 14 residues. The V gene's germline CDR1 is LNHDA and CDR2 SQIVND (reference sequence). CDR3 sequence (DNA): TGTGCCAGTAGTATCATAAGGGGCAATCAGCCCCAGCATTTT. As protein: CASSIIRGNQPQHF. Using reference TRBV19 and TRBJ1-5 for the parts outside the CDR3, the full variable domain is DGGITQSPKYLFRKEGQNVTLSCEQNLNHDAMYWYRQDPGQGLRLIYYSQIVNDFQKGDIAEGYSVSREKKESFPLTVTSAQKNPTAFYLCASSIIRGNQPQHFGDGTRLSIL.

This clone was picked up many times. This same CDR3 is encoded by further DNA sequences in the sample. V and J are TRBV4-2 and TRBJ2-6; D gene uncertain. CDR3 size: 16 residues. The V gene lost 0 bases and the J gene lost 0 bases, with 6 bases spanning the gap. Germline values: CDR1 LGHNA, CDR2 YNFKEQ. In nucleotides, the CDR3 is TGTGCCAGCAGCCAAGATACGGGCTCTGGGGCCAACGTCCTGACTTTC. This gives the protein CASSQDTGSGANVLTF.

A single count supports this clone. The rearrangement joins TRBV6-6 to TRBJ1-2, with D tentatively TRBD1 (5 bases). The CDR3 consists of 11 residues. CDR1 is MNHNY, CDR2 SVGAGI, per germline (reference sequence). The germline V and J ends were trimmed by 8 bases and 8 bases, with 12 bases remaining between them. The CDR3, as DNA: TGTGCCAGCCTCGGGGCGGGGGGCTACACCTTC. Translating gives CASLGAGGYTF.

The chain has TRBV6-4 and TRBJ2-1; 10 nucleotides match TRBD2. The CDR3 sequence is 17 residues long. Per germline, CDR1 MRHNA and CDR2 SNTAGT. Trimming at V came to 4 bases and at J to 4 bases, leaving 10 bases not matched to a gene. In nucleotides, the CDR3 is TGTGCCAGCAGTGGACGCGGAACTAGCGGGGAATACAATGAGCAGTTCTTC. Translating gives CASSGRGTSGEYNEQFF.

This rearrangement joins TRBV28 to TRBJ2-7, with a possible D match to TRBD2 (5 bases). V lost 3 bases to trimming and J lost 5 bases, with 14 bases between them. The CDR3 consists of 14 residues. The germline V gene has CDR1 MDHEN and CDR2 SYDVKM. The CDR3 bases are TGTGCCAGCAGTTTCGAGGGTTCTTTTGACGAGCAGTACTTC. It specifies CASSFEGSFDEQYF. Full variable domain (outside the CDR3, taken from reference TRBV28 and TRBJ2-7): DVKVTQSSRYLVKRTGEKVFLECVQDMDHENMFWYRQDPGLGLRLIYFSYDVKMKEKGDIPEGYSVSREKKERFSLILESASTNQTSMYLCASSFEGSFDEQYFGPGTRLTVT.

Here the CDR3 reads CASSFRDSNQPQHF. Here the CDR3 DNA reads TGTGCCAGCAGTTTCCGGGACAGCAATCAGCCCCAGCATTTT. The chain uses TRBV6-6 and TRBJ1-5; a possible D gene is TRBD1 (5 bases). V dropped 4 bases and J dropped 1 base, with 8 bases sitting between them. From germline, CDR1 is MNHNY and CDR2 SVGAGI (reference sequence). The length of the CDR3 is 14 residues.

The genes are TRBV30 and TRBJ1-2; no clear D. Looked up from germline, CDR1 is GTSNPN and CDR2 is SVGIG (reference sequence). The CDR3 has 16 residues. The ends were cut back, 0 bases at V and 0 bases at J, with 14 bases in the middle. Here the CDR3 DNA reads TGTGCCTGGAGTGTCAACTGGCAGCCAGCTAACTATGGCTACACCTTC. As protein: CAWSVNWQPANYGYTF. Full variable domain (remainder filled in from reference TRBV30 and TRBJ1-2): SQTIHQWPATLVQPVGSPLSLECTVEGTSNPNLYWYRQAAGRGLQLLFYSVGIGQISSEVPQNLSASRPQDRQFILSSKKLLLSDSGFYLCAWSVNWQPANYGYTFGSGTRLTVV.

This rearrangement joins TRBV11-2 to TRBJ1-2; 8 bases are a match to TRBD1. CDR1 is SGHAT and CDR2 is FQNNGV in the germline V gene. Trimming took 5 bases from V and 10 from J; bases not matched to a gene: 12. CDR3 length: 14 residues. Here the CDR3 DNA reads TGTGCCAGCAGCATGACAGGGGACCCAGCACCCTACACCTTC. Encoded protein: CASSMTGDPAPYTF.

The chain has TRBV27 and TRBJ2-7; tentatively, D is TRBD1 or TRBD2 (5 bases each). This CDR3 spans 16 amino acids. Germline lookup yields CDR1 MNHEY and CDR2 SMNVEV (reference sequence). Trimming removed 6 bases from V and 0 bases from J, with 18 bases in between. The CDR3 DNA reads as TGTGCCAGCAGCTCAGGGTTTGGCGGGTCCTCCTACGAGCAGTACTTC. Translated, it gives CASSSGFGGSSYEQYF.

The chain has TRBV25-1 and TRBJ1-2; D is perhaps TRBD1 (5 bases). CDR1 and CDR2 from the germline V gene are MGHDK and SYGVNS. Trimming took 4 bases from V and 7 from J, leaving 13 bases between them. This CDR3 has 13 amino acids. CDR3 amino acids: CASSGPGLAGYTF. The DNA of the CDR3 is TGTGCCAGCAGTGGACCAGGGCTGGCTGGCTACACCTTC.

The CDR3 region is CAWTPGTSGGTGELFF. CDR3 bases: TGTGCCTGGACCCCCGGGACTAGTGGGGGCACCGGGGAGCTGTTTTTT. The chain couples TRBV30 to TRBJ2-2; 8 nucleotides agree with TRBD2. Germline V gives CDR1 GTSNPN, CDR2 SVGIG (reference sequence). The CDR3 spans 16 residues. The V segment lost 4 bases and the J segment 4 bases; nucleotides outside the gene matches: 11.

V usage is TRBV27 and J usage is TRBJ2-1; a weak D match, TRBD2 (6 bases). V was trimmed by 6 bases and J by 12 bases, leaving 24 bases between them. Germline-derived CDR1 and CDR2 are MNHEY and SMNVEV (reference sequence). The CDR3 is made up of 15 amino acids. CDR3 DNA sequence: TGTGCCAGCAGCGCCGCGGGACCTCAATATTGGGGGCAGTTCTTC. Translating gives CASSAAGPQYWGQFF.